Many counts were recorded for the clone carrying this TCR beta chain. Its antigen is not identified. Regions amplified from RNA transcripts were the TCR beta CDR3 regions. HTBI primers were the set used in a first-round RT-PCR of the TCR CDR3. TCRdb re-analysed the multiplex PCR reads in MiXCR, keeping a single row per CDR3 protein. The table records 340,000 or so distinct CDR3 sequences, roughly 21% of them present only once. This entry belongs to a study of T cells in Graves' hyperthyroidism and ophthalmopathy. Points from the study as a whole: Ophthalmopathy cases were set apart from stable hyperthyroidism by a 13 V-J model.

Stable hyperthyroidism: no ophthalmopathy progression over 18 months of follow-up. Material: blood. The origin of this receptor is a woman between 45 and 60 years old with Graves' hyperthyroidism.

In nucleotides, the CDR3 is TGTGCCAGCAGCTTGGTCGACGGAACTAGCTCCTACGAGCAGTACTTC. It encodes CASSLVDGTSSYEQYF. The chain combines TRBV5-8 with TRBJ2-7; D is possibly TRBD2 (5 bases). CDR1 and CDR2 (germline): SGHTS, YDEGEE. The ends were cut back, 0 bases at V and 0 bases at J, with 13 bases in the middle. This CDR3 has 16 amino acids.